The 29 T cell receptor beta chains below were found in one sample sequenced in a study of blood T cell repertoires in COVID-19 (dated by TCRdb to the early 2020s). Libraries were prepared through the immunoSEQ multiplex PCR assay. TCRdb provides this immuneACCESS table in a form limited to in-frame rearrangements. Some clones are lacking; in checked studies, under half of them reflect an unresolved V gene, and why the rest are absent is not known. The sample has about 180,000 clones on record, approximately 84% of them singletons. Roughly 1.2% of the sample is taken by the ten largest. Sequencing was carried out using PBMCs or T cells enriched from blood (not recorded which). The receptors shown here come from a human donor with acute COVID-19. The donor label of this sample is uncertain.

The chain combines TRBV15 with TRBJ1-2; a weak D match, TRBD1 (6 bases). From germline, CDR1 is LNHNV and CDR2 YYDKDF (reference sequence). The CDR3 runs 15 residues. Trimming removed 3 bases from V and 5 bases from J, with 16 bases in between. The CDR3 DNA follows: TGTGCCACCAGCAGGCTGGTAGTACAGGGTTATGGCTACACCTTC. Its translation is CATSRLVVQGYGYTF.

This chain uses TRBV5-1 with TRBJ2-1; D not certain. V was cut by 6 bases and J by 10 bases, with 11 bases left in between. The CDR3 is 11 amino acids. The germline V gene has CDR1 SGHRS and CDR2 YFSETQ. The CDR3 DNA follows: TGCGCCAGCAACTCGCCAATAGAGCAGTTCTTC. Encoded protein: CASNSPIEQFF.

The chain links TRBV27 to TRBJ2-6; D is possibly TRBD2 (6 bases). Germline V gene lookup returns CDR1 MNHEY and CDR2 SMNVEV (reference sequence). V lost 2 bases and J 0 bases, leaving 11 bases between the germline ends. This CDR3 is built from 17 residues. The CDR3, as DNA: TGTGCCAGCAGTTTAATGGGGGGTCTCTCTGGGGCCAACGTCCTGACTTTC. Protein: CASSLMGGLSGANVLTF.

This chain uses TRBV18 with TRBJ1-6; tentative D call: TRBD1 (5 bases). The CDR3 runs 12 residues. Trimming removed 4 bases at V and 7 bases at J, with 5 bases between. Germline CDR1 is KGHSH and CDR2 is LQKENI. The CDR3 bases are TGTGCCAGCTCACAGGGGAATTCACCCCTCCACTTT. It yields the protein CASSQGNSPLHF.

This chain uses TRBV7-2 with TRBJ1-2; D uncertain. CDR3 size: 13 residues. From germline, CDR1 is SGHTA and CDR2 FQGNSA. V was trimmed by 6 bases and J by 7 bases, leaving 15 bases between them. The CDR3 here is CASRGGVQRGYTF. CDR3 DNA: TGTGCCAGCAGGGGCGGGGTTCAGCGTGGCTACACCTTC.

This clone was detected only once. The chain employs TRBV19 and TRBJ1-1, with D possibly TRBD1 on 5 matching bases. The length of the CDR3 is 11 residues. From germline, CDR1 is LNHDA and CDR2 SQIVND (reference sequence). Trimming took 10 bases from V and 11 from J, leaving 17 bases between them. As DNA, the CDR3 is TGTGCCACCAACTCAGGGTTGGGGGCTTTCTTT. This gives the protein CATNSGLGAFF.

Written as DNA, the CDR3 is TGTGCCAGCTGCAGGGAAACGAATGAGCAGTTCTTC. Translation gives CASCRETNEQFF. V and J are TRBV12-3 or TRBV12-4 and TRBJ2-1; D possibly corresponds to TRBD1 (5 bases). CDR3 length: 12 residues. The V end was cut by 8 bases, the J end by 7 bases, with 12 bases between.

The chain is built from TRBV11-2 and TRBJ1-1; D is possibly TRBD1 (6 bases). From germline, CDR1 is SGHAT and CDR2 FQNNGV. The CDR3 is 15 residues long. The V end was cut by 6 bases, the J end by 6 bases, with 20 bases between. CDR3 region: CASRPLARGGSEAFF. As DNA, the CDR3 is TGTGCCAGCAGACCATTAGCGAGGGGGGGGTCTGAAGCTTTCTTT. Combining the CDR3 with reference TRBV11-2 and TRBJ1-1 gives the whole variable domain EAGVAQSPRYKIIEKRQSVAFWCNPISGHATLYWYQQILGQGPKLLIQFQNNGVVDDSQLPKDRFSAERLKGVDSTLKIQPAKLEDSAVYLCASRPLARGGSEAFFGQGTRLTVV.

This clone has only one observation. V gene TRBV20-1 combines with J gene TRBJ2-1, with 11 positions matching TRBD2. Unmatched junction bases numbered 7, after V lost 3 bases and J lost 6 bases. Germline assignment: CDR1 DFQATT and CDR2 SNEGSKA (reference sequence). This CDR3 is 15 amino acids long. Here the CDR3 reads CSASVSGGGPNEQFF. CDR3 in DNA: TGCAGTGCTAGTGTTAGCGGGGGGGGCCCCAATGAGCAGTTCTTC.

This clone was picked up a small number of times. This rearrangement joins TRBV6-1 to TRBJ2-3; TRBD2 matches at 11 bases. The V segment lost 3 bases and the J segment 4 bases; nucleotides outside the gene matches: 0. CDR3 length equals 14 residues. Germline CDR1 MNHNS, CDR2 SASEGT. The CDR3 sequence is CASSDSGGADTQYF. Here the CDR3 DNA reads TGTGCCAGCAGTGATAGCGGGGGGGCAGATACGCAGTATTTT.

V is TRBV9 and J is TRBJ2-2; a possible D gene is TRBD2 (7 bases). V dropped 0 bases and J dropped 0 bases, with 15 bases sitting between them. CDR1 is SGDLS and CDR2 is YYNGEE in the germline V gene. The CDR3 is made up of 18 amino acids. Here the CDR3 reads CASSVGSRGPTNTGELFF. CDR3 bases: TGTGCCAGCAGCGTAGGATCGCGGGGGCCGACGAACACCGGGGAGCTGTTTTTT. The variable domain in full, completed from reference TRBV9 and TRBJ2-2, reads DSGVTQTPKHLITATGQRVTLRCSPRSGDLSVYWYQQSLDQGLQFLIQYYNGEERAKGNILERFSAQQFPDLHSELNLSSLELGDSALYFCASSVGSRGPTNTGELFFGEGSRLTVL.

The V and J genes are TRBV27 and TRBJ2-3; D gene ambiguous. There are 14 residues in the CDR3. Germline V lookup: CDR1 MNHEY, CDR2 SMNVEV (reference sequence). V lost 3 bases and J 2 bases, leaving 9 bases between the germline ends. CDR3 DNA sequence: TGTGCCAGCAGTTTCGCTATAAACACAGATACGCAGTATTTT. Encoded protein: CASSFAINTDTQYF.

In DNA, the CDR3 is TGTGCCAGCAGTGAAGAGGGACTGGGACGTATCAATGAGCAGTTCTTC. Its protein product is CASSEEGLGRINEQFF. The V and J genes are TRBV6-1 and TRBJ2-1; a weak D match, TRBD2 (6 bases). The CDR3 length is 16 residues. Germline CDR1 reads MNHNS; CDR2 reads SASEGT. The germline V and J ends were trimmed by 1 base and 6 bases, with 16 bases remaining between them.

The chain combines TRBV10-3 with TRBJ2-7, with 8 positions matching TRBD1. Germline lookup yields CDR1 ENHRY and CDR2 SYGVKD. The CDR3 spans 15 residues. Germline trimming cut 0 bases from V and 3 bases from J; bases unmatched to any gene: 4. The CDR3 DNA reads as TGTGCCATCAGTGAGTCGAGGACAGGGTACTACGAGCAGTACTTC. Its protein product is CAISESRTGYYEQYF.

With respect to this clone: Distinct nucleotide sequences in the sample also encode this CDR3. The chain uses TRBV9 and TRBJ1-4; perhaps TRBD1 as D (5 bases). This CDR3 is 14 amino acids long. Trimming shortened V by 2 bases and J by 7 bases, and 12 bases separated the two germline ends. Germline V CDR1 and CDR2: SGDLS, YYNGEE. The CDR3: CASSVGQGGEKLFF. The DNA for the CDR3 is TGTGCCAGCAGCGTGGGGCAGGGTGGTGAAAAACTGTTTTTT.

The rearrangement links TRBV25-1 to TRBJ1-5; 8 nucleotides align to TRBD1. The V and J ends lost 1 base and 0 bases, in that order; junction bases with no gene match: 2. This CDR3 is built from 16 residues. Germline V gene lookup returns CDR1 MGHDK and CDR2 SYGVNS. This CDR3 reads CASSELTGDSNQPQHF. DNA for the CDR3: TGTGCCAGCAGTGAATTGACAGGGGATAGCAATCAGCCCCAGCATTTT.

The chain combines TRBV3-1 (or the pseudogene TRBV3-2) with TRBJ2-5, with 12 bases identical to TRBD2. This CDR3 region has 17 residues. V trimming: 5 bases; J trimming: 5 bases; junction bases outside the gene matches: 12. The germline CDR1 and CDR2 sequences are LGHDT and YNNKEL (reference sequence). CDR3: CASSTRTSGVSLETQYF. In DNA form, the CDR3 reads TGTGCCAGCAGCACCCGGACTAGCGGGGTTAGTTTGGAGACCCAGTACTTC.

The V call is TRBV7-8, the J call TRBJ2-7, with 8 nucleotides matching TRBD2. Trimming took 5 bases from V and 0 from J; bases not matched to a gene: 3. The CDR3 is made up of 14 amino acids. The germline V gene encodes CDR1 SGHVS and CDR2 FQNEAQ. The chain's CDR3 is CASSPGTSSYEQYF. As DNA, the CDR3 is TGTGCCAGCAGCCCTGGGACTAGCTCCTACGAGCAGTACTTC.

The rearrangement joins TRBV4-2 to TRBJ2-5; 9 nucleotides agree with TRBD2. The CDR3 runs 14 residues. V shed 4 bases, J shed 4 bases, and the junction held 4 bases outside the gene matches. The germline CDR1 and CDR2 sequences are LGHNA and YNFKEQ. The CDR3 loop reads CASSPTTSGETQYF. CDR3 sequence (DNA): TGTGCCAGCAGCCCAACGACTAGCGGAGAGACCCAGTACTTC.

The chain couples TRBV27 to TRBJ2-3; 8 nucleotides agree with TRBD1. The CDR3 covers 17 residues. Per the germline V gene, CDR1 is MNHEY and CDR2 is SMNVEV (reference sequence). The trim removed 0 bases at V and 4 bases at J, leaving 9 bases unmatched. CDR3 loop: CASSLSLGQGPPDTQYF. In DNA, the CDR3 is TGTGCCAGCAGTTTATCGTTAGGACAGGGCCCCCCAGATACGCAGTATTTT.

In this sample, this clone turned up a few times. V gene TRBV7-9 combines with J gene TRBJ1-1; D gene unclear. The CDR3 length is 14 residues. Trimming removed 2 bases from V and 1 base from J, with 8 bases in between. CDR1 is SEHNR and CDR2 is FQNEAQ in the germline V gene (reference sequence). The CDR3 nucleotides are TGTGCCAGCAGCTTACAAGAGGGGAACACTGAAGCTTTCTTT. It codes for CASSLQEGNTEAFF.

A single count supports this clone. The chain carries TRBV20-1 and TRBJ2-3; 7 bases fit TRBD1. This CDR3 has 15 amino acids. With V trimmed by 3 bases and J by 5 bases, 11 bases remained unmatched. Germline V lookup: CDR1 DFQATT, CDR2 SNEGSKA (reference sequence). The CDR3: CSASEWRGGEDTQYF. CDR3 coding DNA: TGCAGTGCTAGTGAGTGGAGAGGGGGCGAAGATACGCAGTATTTT.

Here the CDR3 DNA reads TGTGCCAGCAGCTTAACCCCAGACAGACTCTATGGCTACACCTTC. Translation gives CASSLTPDRLYGYTF. This sequence joins TRBV7-2 and TRBJ1-2; the D gene is possibly TRBD1 (5 bases). The CDR3 is made up of 15 amino acids. Trimming removed 2 bases from V and 4 bases from J, with 14 bases in between. The V gene's germline CDR1 is SGHTA and CDR2 FQGNSA.

This clone was observed a few times. The chain has TRBV19 and TRBJ1-1, with TRBD1 identical over 7 bases. The CDR3 length is 19 residues. The V segment lost 0 bases and the J segment 5 bases; nucleotides outside the gene matches: 18. Germline assignment: CDR1 LNHDA and CDR2 SQIVND (reference sequence). CDR3 nucleotides: TGTGCCAGTAGTATAGAGATTTTCAGGGGGGCCCGGCCGAGGACTGAAGCTTTCTTT. Its protein product is CASSIEIFRGARPRTEAFF.

The chain links TRBV7-9 to TRBJ2-5; D ambiguous. The CDR3 has 13 residues. Germline V CDR1 and CDR2: SEHNR, FQNEAQ (reference sequence). Trimming removed 6 bases at V and 1 base at J, with 9 bases between. This CDR3 is CASRAGSQETQYF. The CDR3 nucleotides are TGTGCCAGCAGAGCCGGGTCCCAAGAGACCCAGTACTTC.

J is TRBJ2-2 and V is TRBV4-1; 14 bases map to TRBD2. V shed 1 base and J 0 bases; nucleotides not matched to a gene: 4. The CDR3 consists of 19 residues. Germline CDR1 reads MGHRA; CDR2 reads YSYEKL. The CDR3 nucleotides are TGCGCCAGCAGCCAAGGGGGACTAGCGGGGGCCACGAACACCGGGGAGCTGTTTTTT. It encodes CASSQGGLAGATNTGELFF.

The chain joins TRBV7-2 to TRBJ2-7; TRBD1 matches 8 bases. CDR1 and CDR2 from the germline V gene are SGHTA and FQGNSA. This CDR3 spans 15 amino acids. Unmatched junction bases numbered 5, after V lost 1 base and J lost 3 bases. CDR3 residues: CASSLETGANYEQYF. For the CDR3, the DNA is TGTGCCAGCAGCTTAGAGACAGGGGCGAACTACGAGCAGTACTTC.

This sequence joins TRBV12-3 or TRBV12-4 and TRBJ2-5, with D possibly being TRBD2 (6 bases). This CDR3 contains 13 residues. Trimming removed 1 base at V and 6 bases at J, with 9 bases between. This chain's CDR3 is CASSLGGGKTQYF. The CDR3 nucleotides read TGTGCCAGCAGTTTAGGGGGCGGGAAGACCCAGTACTTC.

The chain couples TRBV20-1 to TRBJ2-7; TRBD1 might be the D (5 bases). The germline V gene has CDR1 DFQATT and CDR2 SNEGSKA (reference sequence). This CDR3 has 16 amino acids. V was pared by 3 bases and J by 3 bases, with 21 bases between. The CDR3 here is CSASIAGQSSVYEQYF. The CDR3 DNA is TGCAGTGCTAGTATTGCAGGGCAAAGTTCGGTCTACGAGCAGTACTTC.